This TCR beta chain stems from a study of regulatory T cells in long-lasting Graves disease. Only a few counts were recorded for this clonotype. V was clipped by 3 bases and J by 6 bases; unmatched bases: 7. The germline V gene has CDR1 SGHRS and CDR2 YFSETQ. CDR3 length: 15 amino acids. Arm-PCR with iRepertoire HTBI primers amplified the CDR3 regions for these TCR beta libraries. MiXCR, run by TCRdb on the multiplex PCR reads, gives a single entry per CDR3 protein. The table lists a few hundred thousand distinct CDR3 sequences, about a sixth of them singletons. Time point specified: newly diagnosed GD, antithyroid drugs for less than 3 months. PBMC RNA served as the TCR library source. These sequences were also reported in another study, on T cells in Graves' hyperthyroidism and ophthalmopathy.

Material: peripheral blood mononuclear cells (PBMCs), obtained at new diagnosis, from a patient treated with antithyroid drugs. This receptor was taken from a woman between 18 and 29 years old with Graves disease. This rearrangement joins TRBV5-1 to TRBJ2-1, with 9 positions matching TRBD1. In DNA, the CDR3 is TGCGCCAGCAGCTCACCGGGACAGGGCTTCAATGAGCAGTTCTTC. Protein product: CASSSPGQGFNEQFF. The full variable domain, completed using reference TRBV5-1 and TRBJ2-1, is KAGVTQTPRYLIKTRGQQVTLSCSPISGHRSVSWYQQTPGQGLQFLFEYFSETQRNKGNFPGRFSGRQFSNSRSEMNVSTLELGDSALYLCASSSPGQGFNEQFFGPGTRLTVL.